This T cell receptor (beta chain) was sequenced in a study of T cell changes during pregnancy in multiple sclerosis (dated by TCRdb to the late 2010s). Looking at the study overall: Changes in the T cell repertoire over the course of pregnancy were examined in this study in women with multiple sclerosis.

Libraries were prepared through the immunoSEQ multiplex PCR assay. Sourced from immuneACCESS, this table was stored by TCRdb with only in-frame sequences that have V and J called. A share of the clones is absent; for the studies checked, an unresolved V gene accounts for under half, and the remainder has no known explanation. Counted in this sample were roughly 38,000 clones; roughly nine tenths of them appeared once. The ten largest clones represent approximately 5.9% of the sample. According to the germline V gene (reference sequence), CDR1 reads LNHNV and CDR2 reads YYDKDF. The germline V end is reduced by 5 bases and the J end by 6 bases; junction bases left unmatched: 5. Measured from the cysteine to the phenylalanine, the CDR3 is 14 residues long. The CDR3 DNA has 42 bases and is translated from base 1. This clone was observed a few times. No antigen is known for it. No base quality information exists; no much larger clone differs at one position.

The chain was built from TRBV15 and TRBJ2-1; TRBD2 agrees with 9 junctional bases. The TCR was taken from a female donor in good health, enrolled as a control in a pregnancy study. The sample consisted of peripheral blood, taken in the third trimester of pregnancy. The CDR3 reads as follows: CATSGGGASNEQFF. The nucleotide sequence is TGTGCCACCAGCGGCGGGGGGGCCTCCAATGAGCAGTTCTTC.